Following are 29 T cell receptor beta chains from one sample sequenced in a study of T cells in localized non-small cell lung cancer. TCRdb's table, derived via immunoSEQ multiplex PCR, lists solely in-frame clones and lacks some. The repertoire consists of about 48,000 clones, with roughly 80% occurring once and the leading ten covering around 16%. Sample: peripheral blood, taken before any cancer treatment. These receptors were obtained from a man aged 35 to 70 with stage I squamous cell lung carcinoma.

V and J are TRBV5-6 and TRBJ2-7; possible D gene TRBD2, 5 bases. Deletions cut 4 bases from V and 4 bases from J, with 9 bases between. From germline, CDR1 is SGHDT and CDR2 YYEEEE. The CDR3 covers 12 residues. In nucleotides, the CDR3 is TGTGCCAGCAGCCTACGGGGTTACGAGCAGTACTTC. It specifies CASSLRGYEQYF.

The chain carries TRBV28 and TRBJ1-2; TRBD1 might be the D (6 bases). Germline V lookup: CDR1 MDHEN, CDR2 SYDVKM. Trimming took off 11 bases at V and 6 bases at J, with 19 bases between the two ends. The CDR3 runs to 13 residues. The CDR3 DNA follows: TGTGCCGCAAGTGTCAGGGGCGCTGATGGCTACACCTTC. Translating gives CAASVRGADGYTF.

The chain carries TRBV7-2 and TRBJ2-1; D not resolved. This CDR3 region has 14 residues. Germline lookup yields CDR1 SGHTA and CDR2 FQGNSA. Trimming pared 3 bases from V and 4 bases from J, leaving 10 bases between. CDR3 region: CASSFDTTYNEQFF. The CDR3 region has the DNA TGTGCCAGCAGCTTCGACACAACTTACAATGAGCAGTTCTTC.

The gene calls are TRBV7-3 and TRBJ2-5, with 7 bases that match TRBD1. V gave up 5 bases and J gave up 1 base; unmatched junction bases: 7. CDR1 and CDR2 from the germline V gene are SGHTA and FQGTGA. The CDR3 totals 15 residues. This CDR3 is CASSPVGTAQETQYF. CDR3 DNA sequence: TGTGCCAGCAGCCCCGTGGGGACAGCCCAAGAGACCCAGTACTTC.

The chain employs TRBV6-5 and TRBJ2-7; 7 bases fit TRBD2. The CDR3 has 15 residues. Trimming took 5 bases from V and 4 from J; bases not matched to a gene: 11. The germline V gene has CDR1 MNHEY and CDR2 SVGAGI. The CDR3 protein is CASSTGREGSYEQYF. The CDR3 DNA sequence: TGTGCCAGCAGTACCGGAAGGGAGGGATCTTACGAGCAGTACTTC.

This chain links TRBV28 with TRBJ1-2; no definite D call. The CDR3 spans 12 residues. V gave up 8 bases and J gave up 2 bases, with 9 bases separating them. The germline V gene has CDR1 MDHEN and CDR2 SYDVKM. CDR3 bases: TGTGCCAGCGGGAGACGGAACTATGGCTACACCTTC. This sequence encodes CASGRRNYGYTF.

This clone showed up just a few times. The chain has TRBV28 and TRBJ1-1; D is unresolved. Germline V lookup: CDR1 MDHEN, CDR2 SYDVKM. Trimming cost V 6 bases and J 0 bases, with 8 bases left between them. The CDR3 consists of 13 residues. The CDR3 DNA follows: TGTGCCAGCAGGAATACGATGAACACTGAAGCTTTCTTT. Translation gives CASRNTMNTEAFF.

This clone appeared a single time. This sequence joins TRBV11-2 and TRBJ1-1; the match to TRBD1 covers 7 bases. This CDR3 region has 12 residues. CDR1 and CDR2 from the germline V gene are SGHAT and FQNNGV. The ends lost 4 bases at V and 12 bases at J; junction bases unmatched: 8. CDR3 in DNA: TGTGCCAGCAGCTGGGGACAGAGAAACACTTTCTTT. This translates into CASSWGQRNTFF.

With respect to this clone: Sequence at one end of the junction differs from germline and may be a read error. V and J are TRBV18 and TRBJ2-5, with 12 bases identical to TRBD2. Germline V gene data show CDR1 as KGHSH and CDR2 as LQKENI. There are 15 residues in the CDR3. CDR3 DNA: TGTGCCAGCTCACCCGGACTAGCGGGGCAAGGGACCCAGTACTTC. It encodes CASSPGLAGQGTQYF.

This clone showed up just a few times. The CDR3 DNA reads TGTGCCAGCAGGTCCACCGGGCTTGATTCACCCCTCCACTTT. Protein sequence: CASRSTGLDSPLHF. The chain combines TRBV7-9 with TRBJ1-6; no clear D. CDR1 SEHNR and CDR2 FQNEAQ come from the germline V gene (reference sequence). The CDR3 extends over 14 amino acids. Between the trimmed V and J ends, which lost 6 bases and 8 bases, there was a span of 14 bases. Using reference TRBV7-9 and TRBJ1-6 for the parts outside the CDR3, the full variable domain is DTGVSQNPRHKITKRGQNVTFRCDPISEHNRLYWYRQTLGQGPEFLTYFQNEAQLEKSRLLSDRFSAERPKGSFSTLEIQRTEQGDSAMYLCASRSTGLDSPLHFGNGTRLTVT.

The J gene is TRBJ1-6, the V gene TRBV28; the D gene is possibly TRBD1 (6 bases). Germline assignment: CDR1 MDHEN and CDR2 SYDVKM. Trimming pared 7 bases from V and 9 bases from J, leaving 19 bases between. The CDR3 is 15 residues long. DNA for the CDR3: TGTGCCAGCACCCTACCGTCCCAGGGGTTTTCACCCCTCCACTTT. Translation gives CASTLPSQGFSPLHF.

V and J are TRBV2 and TRBJ2-2; tentative D call: TRBD1 (5 bases). The CDR3 extends over 14 amino acids. Germline V lookup: CDR1 SNHLY, CDR2 FYNNEI. V shed 2 bases and J shed 3 bases, with 7 bases lying between them. CDR3 bases: TGTGCCAGCAGTGAATTGGGGCACACCGGGGAGCTGTTTTTT. It specifies CASSELGHTGELFF.

A few counts support this clone. The chain carries TRBV6-5 and TRBJ1-2; 7 positions match TRBD1. The CDR3 has 15 residues. Germline trimming cut 6 bases from V and 4 bases from J; bases unmatched to any gene: 11. CDR1 is MNHEY and CDR2 is SVGAGI in the germline V gene. The CDR3 DNA is TGTGCCAGCAGCCCCGGACAGGCTATAGGCTATGGCTACACCTTC. Protein: CASSPGQAIGYGYTF.

The chain employs TRBV21-1 and TRBJ1-4; the table's D call TRBD1 went unverified against the DNA. TRBV21-1 is given as a pseudogene. CDR3 size: 15 residues. CDR3 DNA: TGTGCCAGCAGCAAAGAGGGGGAAACTAATGAAAAACTGTTTTTT. It is translated as CASSKEGETNEKLFF.

The chain uses TRBV6-1 and TRBJ2-3, with 10 bases matching TRBD2. V was clipped by 8 bases and J by 4 bases; unmatched bases: 3. Germline loops: CDR1 MNHNS, CDR2 SASEGT. CDR3 size: 13 residues. The CDR3 sequence: CASVTSGADTQYF. The CDR3 nucleotides are TGTGCCAGCGTTACTAGCGGGGCAGATACGCAGTATTTT.

The chain couples TRBV7-2 to TRBJ1-6, with D unresolved. The germline CDR1 and CDR2 sequences are SGHTA and FQGNSA. CDR3 length: 15 amino acids. V gave up 5 bases and J gave up 3 bases, with 11 bases separating them. The CDR3 loop is CASSPGLNYNSPLHF. CDR3 coding DNA: TGTGCCAGCAGCCCTGGACTGAACTATAATTCACCCCTCCACTTT.

This clone was detected a few times. This chain uses TRBV5-6 with TRBJ1-2; 8 bases map to TRBD1. The length of the CDR3 is 15 residues. Per the germline V gene, CDR1 is SGHDT and CDR2 is YYEEEE. With V trimmed by 4 bases and J by 0 bases, 5 bases remained unmatched. CDR3 in amino acids: CASSIGDRSNYGYTF. The CDR3 DNA reads TGTGCCAGCAGCATTGGGGACAGGTCTAACTATGGCTACACCTTC.

The chain recombines TRBV9 with TRBJ1-2, with unresolved D. The CDR3 runs 15 residues. Germline-derived CDR1 and CDR2 are SGDLS and YYNGEE. V lost 0 bases to trimming and J lost 4 bases, with 13 bases between them. CDR3 in amino acids: CASSVDGSPPYGYTF. The DNA for the CDR3 is TGTGCCAGCAGCGTAGACGGGTCTCCCCCCTATGGCTACACCTTC.

This clone was counted a single time. This chain uses TRBV7-2 with TRBJ2-4; a weak D match, TRBD1 (9 bases). Germline loops: CDR1 SGHTA, CDR2 FQGNSA. Trimming took off 2 bases at V and 8 bases at J, with 25 bases between the two ends. The CDR3 runs 18 residues. DNA for the CDR3: TGTGCCAGCAGCTTATTGTTTCGGGGGGGACAGGGTAGGGACATTCAGTACTTC. This encodes CASSLLFRGGQGRDIQYF.

The chain joins TRBV7-9 to TRBJ2-3; D is possibly TRBD1 (5 bases). The CDR3 runs 12 residues. The ends were cut back, 1 base at V and 14 bases at J, with 13 bases in the middle. The germline V gene encodes CDR1 SEHNR and CDR2 FQNEAQ (reference sequence). CDR3 in DNA: TGTGCCAGCAGCTTAGAGCCTCATAGGGGGTATTTT. As protein: CASSLEPHRGYF.

This chain links TRBV4-3 with TRBJ2-1; D is unresolved. The germline CDR1 and CDR2 sequences are LGHNA and YSLEER. The CDR3 has 12 amino acids. With 0 bases removed from V and 10 bases from J, the gap between germline ends came to 7 bases. The CDR3 bases are TGCGCCAGCAGCCAAGATCGAGGCGAGCAGTTCTTC. Amino acids: CASSQDRGEQFF.

The V gene is TRBV4-2, the J gene TRBJ2-3, with 8 bases fitting TRBD2. V gave up 7 bases and J gave up 4 bases; unmatched junction bases: 4. The CDR3 extends over 13 amino acids. Germline values: CDR1 LGHNA, CDR2 YNFKEQ. CDR3 protein: CASMSGGADTQYF. The CDR3 DNA follows: TGTGCCAGCATGTCCGGGGGGGCAGATACGCAGTATTTT.

J is TRBJ2-7 and V is TRBV27; TRBD2 matches 8 bases. From germline, CDR1 is MNHEY and CDR2 SMNVEV (reference sequence). V lost 5 bases, J lost 2 bases, and 5 bases stayed unmatched. This CDR3 is 14 amino acids long. CDR3 sequence: CASSPAGATYEQYF. Written as DNA, the CDR3 is TGTGCCAGCAGTCCAGCGGGGGCAACCTACGAGCAGTACTTC.

V and J are TRBV15 and TRBJ1-3; D perhaps matches TRBD1 (6 bases). V lost 5 bases and J 1 base, leaving 24 bases between the germline ends. The CDR3 totals 19 residues. CDR1 LNHNV and CDR2 YYDKDF come from the germline V gene (reference sequence). The CDR3 bases are TGTGCCACCAGCTCTCAACCGGTGGGACACCGGGGTTCTGGAAACACCATATATTTT. It is translated as CATSSQPVGHRGSGNTIYF.

This clone was detected a few times. J is TRBJ2-2 and V is TRBV7-2; no firm D call. V shed 0 bases and J shed 4 bases, with 6 bases lying between them. This CDR3 has 14 residues. Germline V CDR1 and CDR2: SGHTA, FQGNSA. The CDR3 protein is CASSLALRTGELFF. In DNA form, the CDR3 reads TGTGCCAGCAGCTTAGCTTTACGCACCGGGGAGCTGTTTTTT.

This clone was observed a handful of times. The chain couples TRBV30 to TRBJ2-2; 8 nucleotides align to TRBD1. Germline V gene data show CDR1 as GTSNPN and CDR2 as SVGIG (reference sequence). The CDR3 has 15 amino acids. The CDR3 here is CAMRSGTGWSGELFF. For the CDR3, the DNA is TGTGCTATGAGGTCGGGGACAGGCTGGTCCGGGGAGCTGTTTTTT.

A single count supports this clone. This chain connects TRBV5-6 to TRBJ2-1, with D possibly matching TRBD2 (5 bases). V gave up 2 bases and J gave up 10 bases, with 10 bases separating them. The CDR3 runs 12 residues. Germline V CDR1 and CDR2: SGHDT, YYEEEE. The CDR3 protein is CASSFSGNEQFF. In DNA form, the CDR3 reads TGTGCCAGCAGCTTTTCGGGGAACGAGCAGTTCTTC.

The rearrangement links TRBV10-3 to TRBJ1-2, with TRBD1 matching 11 bases. This CDR3 has 15 amino acids. V shed 4 bases, J shed 2 bases, and the junction held 3 bases outside the gene matches. Per germline, CDR1 ENHRY and CDR2 SYGVKD. CDR3: CAISGGDRGNYGYTF. The CDR3 coding sequence is TGTGCCATCAGTGGCGGGGACAGGGGGAACTATGGCTACACCTTC.

This sequence joins TRBV29-1 and TRBJ1-2, with D maybe TRBD1 (5 bases). CDR1 and CDR2 (germline): SQVTM, ANQGSEA. V lost 6 bases, J lost 8 bases, and 16 bases lay in between. There are 12 residues in the CDR3. CDR3 sequence reads: CSVGGQAGGYTF. CDR3 in DNA: TGCAGCGTGGGCGGACAAGCGGGGGGCTACACCTTC.